The present TCR beta chain was sequenced within a study of blood T cell repertoires in COVID-19. In the study overall: Samples of COVID-19 (acute and convalescent) were obtained from the United States, Italy and Spain. T cells, B-cell-depleted T cells, or PBMCs provided the cDNA or gDNA that served as material.

In the original analysis: Reference gene primer amplification gave nucleated cell count estimates. TCRdb's copy holds only in-frame clones and misses some; the assay was immunoSEQ multiplex PCR. The DNA gave D and trimming, while V, J and clone size come from that table. The table records approximately 27,000 clones, roughly 94% of them present only once. Germline V CDR1 and CDR2: SNHLY, FYNNEI. V was clipped by 3 bases and J by 3 bases; unmatched bases: 8. This CDR3 spans 18 amino acids. This clonotype was obtained from a human donor with active COVID-19. The donor label of this sample is uncertain. The J gene is TRBJ2-2, the V gene TRBV2; 12 positions match TRBD2. Sample: peripheral blood. Written as DNA, the CDR3 is TGTGCCAGCAGTGATGGGACTAGCGGGTTTTGGGACACCGGGGAGCTGTTTTTT. This gives the protein CASSDGTSGFWDTGELFF.